This T cell receptor (beta chain) was identified in a study of CD4 T cells in relation to SARS-CoV-2 and coronaviruses. As concerns this clone: Other DNA variants within this sample encode the same CDR3.

V lost 2 bases and J 4 bases, leaving 6 bases between the germline ends. The germline V gene has CDR1 KGHSH and CDR2 LQKENI. The CDR3 extends over 13 amino acids. The unexposed donors gave CD4+ T cells in about 2010-2019, prior to COVID-19. Naive and memory CD4+ T cells came from enriched cryopreserved PBMCs. Some clones are missing from TCRdb's copy, which holds only in-frame ones; the method was immunoSEQ multiplex PCR. The sample consists of about 55,000 clones, 75% to 90% of them appearing once. The rearrangement joins TRBV18 to TRBJ1-5; a weak D match, TRBD1 (5 bases). The sample taken for sequencing was memory CD4+ T cells from PBMCs. The sequence was collected from a human donor in good health. For the CDR3, the DNA is TGTGCCAGCTCACCAGGGACGAATCAGCCCCAGCATTTT. It translates to CASSPGTNQPQHF.